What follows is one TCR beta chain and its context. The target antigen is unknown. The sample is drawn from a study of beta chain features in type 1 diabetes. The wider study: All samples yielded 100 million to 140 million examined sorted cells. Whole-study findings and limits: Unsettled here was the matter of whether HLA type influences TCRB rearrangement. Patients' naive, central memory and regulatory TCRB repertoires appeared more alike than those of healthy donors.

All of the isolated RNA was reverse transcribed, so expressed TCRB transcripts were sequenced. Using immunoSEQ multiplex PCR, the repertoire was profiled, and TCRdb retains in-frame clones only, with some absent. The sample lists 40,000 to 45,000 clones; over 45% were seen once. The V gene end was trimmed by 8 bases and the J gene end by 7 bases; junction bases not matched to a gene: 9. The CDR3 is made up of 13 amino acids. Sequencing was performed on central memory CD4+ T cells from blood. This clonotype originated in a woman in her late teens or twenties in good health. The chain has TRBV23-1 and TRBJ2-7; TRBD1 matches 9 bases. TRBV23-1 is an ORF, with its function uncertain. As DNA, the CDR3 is TGCGCCAGCGGCGAACAGGGGGCGAGAGAGCAGTACTTC. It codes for CASGEQGAREQYF.